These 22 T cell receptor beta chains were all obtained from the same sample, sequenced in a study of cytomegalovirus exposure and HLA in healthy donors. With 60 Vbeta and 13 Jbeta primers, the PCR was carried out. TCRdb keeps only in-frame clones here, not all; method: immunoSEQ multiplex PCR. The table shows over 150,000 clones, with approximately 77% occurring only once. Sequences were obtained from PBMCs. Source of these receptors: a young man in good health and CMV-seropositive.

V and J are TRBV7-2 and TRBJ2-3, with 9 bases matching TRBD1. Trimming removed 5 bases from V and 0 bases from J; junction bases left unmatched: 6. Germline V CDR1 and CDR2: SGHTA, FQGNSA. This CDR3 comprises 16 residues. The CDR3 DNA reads TGTGCCAGCAGCCCATGGACAGGGGCTAGCACAGATACGCAGTATTTT. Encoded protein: CASSPWTGASTDTQYF.

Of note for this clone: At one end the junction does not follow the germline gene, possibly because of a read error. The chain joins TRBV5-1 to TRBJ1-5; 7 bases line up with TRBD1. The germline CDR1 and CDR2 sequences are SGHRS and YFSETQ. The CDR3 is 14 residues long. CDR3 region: CTSSQGGTGQPQHF. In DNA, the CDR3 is TGCACCAGCAGCCAGGGGGGAACGGGTCAGCCCCAGCATTTT. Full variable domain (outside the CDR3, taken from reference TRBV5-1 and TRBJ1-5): KAGVTQTPRYLIKTRGQQVTLSCSPISGHRSVSWYQQTPGQGLQFLFEYFSETQRNKGNFPGRFSGRQFSNSRSEMNVSTLELGDSALYLCTSSQGGTGQPQHFGDGTRLSIL.

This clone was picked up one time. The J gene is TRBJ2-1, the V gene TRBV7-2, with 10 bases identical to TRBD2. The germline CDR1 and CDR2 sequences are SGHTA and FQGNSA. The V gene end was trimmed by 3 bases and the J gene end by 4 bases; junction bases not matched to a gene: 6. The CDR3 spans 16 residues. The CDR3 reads CASSLAGTSVYNEQFF. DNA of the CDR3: TGTGCCAGCAGCTTGGCCGGGACTAGCGTTTACAATGAGCAGTTCTTC.

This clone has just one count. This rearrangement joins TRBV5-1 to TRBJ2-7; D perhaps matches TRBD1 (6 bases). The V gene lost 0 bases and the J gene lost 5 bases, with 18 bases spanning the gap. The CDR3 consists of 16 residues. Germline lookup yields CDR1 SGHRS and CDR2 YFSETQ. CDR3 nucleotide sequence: TGCGCCAGCAGCTTGGTTCCGTCACAGGGTATCGACGAGCAGTACTTC. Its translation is CASSLVPSQGIDEQYF.

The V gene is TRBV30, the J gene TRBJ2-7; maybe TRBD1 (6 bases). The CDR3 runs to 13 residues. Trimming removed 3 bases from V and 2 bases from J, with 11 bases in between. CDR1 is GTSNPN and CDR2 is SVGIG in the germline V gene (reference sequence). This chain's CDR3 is CAWSRGLAYEQYF. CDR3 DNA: TGTGCCTGGAGCAGGGGCCTTGCCTACGAGCAGTACTTC. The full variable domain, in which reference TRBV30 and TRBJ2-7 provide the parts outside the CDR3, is SQTIHQWPATLVQPVGSPLSLECTVEGTSNPNLYWYRQAAGRGLQLLFYSVGIGQISSEVPQNLSASRPQDRQFILSSKKLLLSDSGFYLCAWSRGLAYEQYFGPGTRLTVT.

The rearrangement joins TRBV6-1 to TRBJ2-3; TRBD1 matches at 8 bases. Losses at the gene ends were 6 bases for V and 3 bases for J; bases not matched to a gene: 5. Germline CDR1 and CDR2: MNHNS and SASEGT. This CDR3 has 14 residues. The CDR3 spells CASSRQGWTDTQYF. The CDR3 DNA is TGTGCCAGCAGCCGACAGGGGTGGACAGATACGCAGTATTTT.

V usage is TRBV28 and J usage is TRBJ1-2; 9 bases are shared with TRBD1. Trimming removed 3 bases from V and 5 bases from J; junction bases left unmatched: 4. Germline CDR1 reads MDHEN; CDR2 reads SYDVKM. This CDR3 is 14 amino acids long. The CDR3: CASSLDGTGYGYTF. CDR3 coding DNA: TGTGCCAGCAGTTTGGACGGGACAGGGTATGGCTACACCTTC.

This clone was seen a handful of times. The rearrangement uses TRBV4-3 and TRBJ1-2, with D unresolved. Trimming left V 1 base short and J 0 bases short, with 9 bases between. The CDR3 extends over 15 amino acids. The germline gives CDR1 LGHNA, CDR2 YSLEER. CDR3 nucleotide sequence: TGCGCCAGCAGCCAAGGGACGACTACTAACTATGGCTACACCTTC. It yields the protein CASSQGTTTNYGYTF.

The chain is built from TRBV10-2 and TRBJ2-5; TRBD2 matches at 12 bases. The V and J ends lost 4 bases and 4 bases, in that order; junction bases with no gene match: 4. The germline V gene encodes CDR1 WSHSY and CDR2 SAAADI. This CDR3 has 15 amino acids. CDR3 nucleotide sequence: TGCGCCAGCAGTGTGTCTAGCGGGGGGGGAGAGACCCAGTACTTC. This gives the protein CASSVSSGGGETQYF.

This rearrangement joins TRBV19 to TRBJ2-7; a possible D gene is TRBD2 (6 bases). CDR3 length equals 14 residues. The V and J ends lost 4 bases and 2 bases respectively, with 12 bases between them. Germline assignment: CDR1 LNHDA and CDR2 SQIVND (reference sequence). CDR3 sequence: CASSTGTGPYEQYF. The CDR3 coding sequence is TGTGCCAGTAGTACGGGGACTGGCCCCTACGAGCAGTACTTC.

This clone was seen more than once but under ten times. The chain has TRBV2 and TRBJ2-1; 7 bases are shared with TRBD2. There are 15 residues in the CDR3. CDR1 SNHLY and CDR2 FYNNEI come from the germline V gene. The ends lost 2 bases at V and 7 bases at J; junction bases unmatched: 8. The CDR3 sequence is CASSETGGFRNEQFF. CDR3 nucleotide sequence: TGTGCCAGCAGTGAAACCGGGGGGTTCAGAAATGAGCAGTTCTTC.

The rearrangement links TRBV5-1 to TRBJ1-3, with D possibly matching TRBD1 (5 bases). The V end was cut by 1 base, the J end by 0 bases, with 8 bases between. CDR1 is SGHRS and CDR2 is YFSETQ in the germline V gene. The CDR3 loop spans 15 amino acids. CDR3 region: CASSLMTDSGNTIYF. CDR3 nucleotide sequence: TGCGCCAGCAGCTTGATGACAGACTCTGGAAACACCATATATTTT.

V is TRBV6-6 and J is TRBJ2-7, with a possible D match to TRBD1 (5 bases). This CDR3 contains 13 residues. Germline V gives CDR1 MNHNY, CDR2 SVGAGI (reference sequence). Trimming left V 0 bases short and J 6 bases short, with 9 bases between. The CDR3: CASSYSGQFEQYF. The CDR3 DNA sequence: TGTGCCAGCAGTTACTCGGGGCAGTTCGAGCAGTACTTC.

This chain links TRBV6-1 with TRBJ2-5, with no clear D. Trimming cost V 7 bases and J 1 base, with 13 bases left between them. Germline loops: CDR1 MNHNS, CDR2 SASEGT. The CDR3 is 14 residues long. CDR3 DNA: TGTGCCAGCAAAACTTATCGATTCCAAGAGACCCAGTACTTC. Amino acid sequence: CASKTYRFQETQYF.

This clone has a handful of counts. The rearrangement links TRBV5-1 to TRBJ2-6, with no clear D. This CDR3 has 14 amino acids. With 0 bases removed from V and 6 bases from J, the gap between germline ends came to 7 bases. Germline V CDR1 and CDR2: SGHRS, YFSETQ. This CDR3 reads CASSLGELANVLTF. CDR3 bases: TGCGCCAGCAGCTTGGGAGAACTGGCCAACGTCCTGACTTTC.

The CDR3: CASREAGHTDTQYF. The CDR3, as DNA: TGTGCCAGCAGAGAGGCGGGCCACACAGATACGCAGTATTTT. The rearrangement joins TRBV7-9 to TRBJ2-3, with D possibly matching TRBD2 (5 bases). V shed 6 bases and J shed 2 bases, with 12 bases lying between them. Germline assignment: CDR1 SEHNR and CDR2 FQNEAQ (reference sequence). The CDR3 runs to 14 residues.

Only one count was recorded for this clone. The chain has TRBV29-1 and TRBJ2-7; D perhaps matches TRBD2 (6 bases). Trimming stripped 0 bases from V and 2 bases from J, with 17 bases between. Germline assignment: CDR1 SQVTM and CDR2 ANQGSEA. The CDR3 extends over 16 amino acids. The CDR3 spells CSVEEDYGDGAYEQYF. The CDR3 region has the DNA TGCAGCGTTGAAGAGGACTACGGGGACGGGGCCTACGAGCAGTACTTC.

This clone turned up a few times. Written as DNA, the CDR3 is TGTGCCAGCAGCCAACAGGGGTTACACGAGCAGTACTTC. It codes for CASSQQGLHEQYF. The chain has TRBV7-2 and TRBJ2-7; 7 positions agree with TRBD1. The CDR3 has 13 residues. Germline-derived CDR1 and CDR2 are SGHTA and FQGNSA. With V trimmed by 5 bases and J by 5 bases, 6 bases remained unmatched. The variable domain in full, with the rest retrieved from reference TRBV7-2 and TRBJ2-7, is GAGVSQSPSNKVTEKGKDVELRCDPISGHTALYWYRQSLGQGLEFLIYFQGNSAPDKSGLPSDRFSAERTGGSVSTLTIQRTQQEDSAVYLCASSQQGLHEQYFGPGTRLTVT.

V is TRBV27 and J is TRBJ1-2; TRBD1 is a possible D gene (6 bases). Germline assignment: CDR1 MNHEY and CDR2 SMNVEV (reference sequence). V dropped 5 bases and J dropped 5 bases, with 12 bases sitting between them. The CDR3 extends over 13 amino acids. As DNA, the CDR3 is TGTGCCAGCAGTGCCACAGGGCTATATGGCTACACCTTC. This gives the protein CASSATGLYGYTF.

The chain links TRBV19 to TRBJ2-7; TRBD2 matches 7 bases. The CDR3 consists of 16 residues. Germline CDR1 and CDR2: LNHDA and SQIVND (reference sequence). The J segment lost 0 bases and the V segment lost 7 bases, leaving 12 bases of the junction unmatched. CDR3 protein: CASTFRGGRSSYEQYF. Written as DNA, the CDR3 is TGTGCCAGTACCTTTCGCGGGGGACGGAGCTCCTACGAGCAGTACTTC. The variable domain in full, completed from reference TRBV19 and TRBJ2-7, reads DGGITQSPKYLFRKEGQNVTLSCEQNLNHDAMYWYRQDPGQGLRLIYYSQIVNDFQKGDIAEGYSVSREKKESFPLTVTSAQKNPTAFYLCASTFRGGRSSYEQYFGPGTRLTVT.

The CDR3 protein is CASSRMDRANTEAFF. In nucleotides, the CDR3 is TGTGCCAGCAGCCGGATGGACAGGGCGAACACTGAAGCTTTCTTT. The chain joins TRBV27 to TRBJ1-1; 8 nucleotides agree with TRBD1. Germline V gives CDR1 MNHEY, CDR2 SMNVEV (reference sequence). The trim removed 6 bases at V and 1 base at J, leaving 7 bases unmatched. This CDR3 is 15 amino acids long.

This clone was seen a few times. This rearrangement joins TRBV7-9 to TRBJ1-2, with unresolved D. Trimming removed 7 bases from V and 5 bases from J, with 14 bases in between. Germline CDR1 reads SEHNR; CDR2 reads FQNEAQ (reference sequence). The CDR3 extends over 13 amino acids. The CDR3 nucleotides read TGTGCCAGCATTCCGGAGGAGGCTTATGGCTACACCTTC. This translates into CASIPEEAYGYTF.